This TCR beta chain was found in a study of CD8 T cells in Susac syndrome. General study findings and limits: As the study acknowledged, the number of individuals in its TCR sequencing and HLA analysis was relatively small.

About this clonotype: Antigen specificity is unknown.

Random hexamers primed reverse transcription of about 0.5 to 1 ug RNA. Across 54 Vbeta and 13 Jbeta, TCR beta CDR3 was amplified with immunoSEQ multiplex PCR. A single record per CDR3 protein comes from TCRdb applying MiXCR to the immunoSEQ multiplex PCR reads. This sample has about 200,000 distinct CDR3 sequences, with roughly 92% found just once. The T cells that were sequenced for TCR beta were CD8+ and CD4+ cells from blood. Healthy donors formed controls matched for age and sex. The receptor was isolated from a human donor in good health. The specimen sequenced was CD4+ T cells from PBMCs.

This chain's CDR3 is CSARGQGLSSYNEQFF. CDR3 nucleotide sequence: TGCAGTGCTAGGGGACAGGGGCTATCCTCCTACAATGAGCAGTTCTTC. This rearrangement joins TRBV20-1 to TRBJ2-1, with 10 bases matching TRBD1. The CDR3 contains 16 residues. The V gene end was trimmed by 3 bases and the J gene end by 0 bases; junction bases not matched to a gene: 5. Germline CDR1 reads DFQATT; CDR2 reads SNEGSKA (reference sequence).